This T cell receptor beta chain was sequenced for a study of graft-versus-host responses after intestinal transplantation (dated by TCRdb to 2020 to 2022). Regarding the complete study: The transplants that recipients received were multivisceral, liver-intestinal, or isolated intestinal. Every recipient was given anti-thymocyte globulin induction, then maintenance tacrolimus and steroids for about 3 years. After intestinal transplantation, graft-versus-host and host-versus-graft alloreactive T cell clones were followed in the graft, circulation and bone marrow using bulk TCR-beta CDR3 sequencing. To identify alloreactive clones, pre-transplant mixed lymphocyte reaction products were sequenced and compared with unstimulated pre-transplant donor and recipient T cells. The cohort enrolled 20 to 30 intestinal transplant recipients including one retransplant, and a few patients lacking pretransplant specimens were excluded. A peak of at least 4% donor T cells among recipient peripheral blood mononuclear cells was the definition used for donor T cell macrochimerism. Rather than being sequenced by the commercial service, samples from a few later patients were sequenced in-house on an Illumina MiSeq and processed with MiXCR.

To prepare the library, the immunoSEQ multiplex PCR assay was applied. For most patients, genomic DNA was isolated with the Qiagen DNeasy Blood and Tissue Kit and sent frozen to Adaptive Biotechnologies for TCR sequencing. For most patients, high-throughput TCR-beta CDR3 sequencing of genomic DNA was performed by Adaptive Biotechnologies. The source study handled its data this way. TCR sequencing data were retrieved from Adaptive's ImmunoSEQ software for 18 patients, whereas a few other patients were processed with MiXCR and VDJtools. To correct CD4 versus CD8 sorting errors, sequences present in both subsets at a frequency ratio below 5:1 were removed. CDR3 nucleotide sequences shared by donor and recipient were removed because the origin of these sequences could not be assigned. Alloreactive clones required at least 2-fold expansion over unstimulated cells and minimum CFSE-low frequency of 0.002% (template counts) or 0.001% (read counts). A clone was considered mappable if detected in the sequenced pre-transplant spleen, lymph node, or MLR CFSE-low populations of the donor or recipient. Cumulative frequency of alloreactive clones was calculated as a percentage of all sequences weighted by copy number. TCRdb obtained this table from immuneACCESS and retained in-frame rearrangements with V and J assigned. These tables miss some clones; where compared with another copy, unresolved V genes account for less than half of the shortfall, and the remainder is unexplained. V and J calls and clone size are as listed in that table; D and trimming were resolved from the DNA. The sample includes 65,000 to 90,000 clones, with approximately 90% observed a single time. About 8% of the sample is taken by the ten largest.

To note about this clone: Its antigen remains undetermined. Base qualities were left out, and no much larger clone turns up one base away.

What the research found in general, with its limitations: In patients with donor T cell macrochimerism, the allografts had high GvH to HvG T cell clonal ratios. The relatively low number and heterogeneity of intestinal transplant patients limited the conclusions. GvH clones were found in recipient bone marrow, and some of the GvH clones appeared earlier in ileal mucosa or blood, which is consistent with an intestinal mucosal origin. Early after transplant, peak levels of circulating GvH clones were found to be associated with declines in HvG clones.

The germline V gene provides CDR1 SGHRS and CDR2 YFSETQ. Trimming costs V 3 bases and J 1 base, and their ends lie 13 bases apart. The CDR3 numbers 15 residues from cysteine through phenylalanine. Left in the record is the CDR3 DNA by itself, 45 bases read in frame from the first base. The label giving this sample's time point can be read as: cells obtained before transplantation from donor or recipient. CD3+CD4+ and CD3+CD8+ populations were FACS-sorted from unstimulated pre-transplant donor and recipient cells taken from spleen or lymph nodes. The TCR originated in a human donor who was the organ donor for an intestinal transplant. The chain is made from TRBV5-1 and TRBJ1-1; TRBD1 is perhaps the D gene, given 6 matching bases. Sequencing used unstimulated CD8+ T cells sorted from spleen or lymph node cells, obtained before transplant. The DNA reads TGCGCCAGCAGCTCAAAACAGGGAAGGAACACTGAAGCTTTCTTT. This is translated as CASSSKQGRNTEAFF.